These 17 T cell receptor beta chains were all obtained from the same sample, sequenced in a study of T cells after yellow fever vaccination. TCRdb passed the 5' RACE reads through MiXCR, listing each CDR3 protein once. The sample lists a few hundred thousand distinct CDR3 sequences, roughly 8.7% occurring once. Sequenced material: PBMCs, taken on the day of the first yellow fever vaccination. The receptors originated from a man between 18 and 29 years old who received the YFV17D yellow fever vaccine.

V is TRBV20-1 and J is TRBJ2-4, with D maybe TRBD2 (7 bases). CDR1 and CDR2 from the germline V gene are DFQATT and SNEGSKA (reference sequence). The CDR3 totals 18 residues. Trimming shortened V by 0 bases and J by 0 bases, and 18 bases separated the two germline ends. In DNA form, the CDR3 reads TGCAGTGCTAGAGATGGGGGGGGGCTTAGTTTAGCCAAAAACATTCAGTACTTC. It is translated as CSARDGGGLSLAKNIQYF.

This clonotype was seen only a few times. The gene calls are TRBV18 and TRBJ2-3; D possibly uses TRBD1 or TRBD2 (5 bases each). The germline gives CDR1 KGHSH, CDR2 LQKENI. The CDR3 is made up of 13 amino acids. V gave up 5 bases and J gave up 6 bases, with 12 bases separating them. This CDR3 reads CASSTFREDTQYF. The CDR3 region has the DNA TGTGCCAGCTCAACCTTCAGGGAGGATACGCAGTATTTT.

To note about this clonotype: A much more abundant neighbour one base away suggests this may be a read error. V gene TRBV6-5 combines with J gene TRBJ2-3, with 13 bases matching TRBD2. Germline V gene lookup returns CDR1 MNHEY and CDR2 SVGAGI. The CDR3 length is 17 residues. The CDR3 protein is CASSYSPTSGGKDMQYF. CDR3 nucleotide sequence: TGTGCCAGCAGTTACTCACCGACTAGCGGGGGGAAGGATATGCAGTATTTT.

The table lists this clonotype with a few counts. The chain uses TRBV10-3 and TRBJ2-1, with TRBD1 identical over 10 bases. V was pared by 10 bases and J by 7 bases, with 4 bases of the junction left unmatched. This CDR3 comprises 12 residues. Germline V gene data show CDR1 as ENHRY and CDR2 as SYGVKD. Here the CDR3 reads CATTGGSNEQFF. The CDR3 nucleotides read TGTGCCACGACAGGGGGCTCAAATGAGCAGTTCTTC.

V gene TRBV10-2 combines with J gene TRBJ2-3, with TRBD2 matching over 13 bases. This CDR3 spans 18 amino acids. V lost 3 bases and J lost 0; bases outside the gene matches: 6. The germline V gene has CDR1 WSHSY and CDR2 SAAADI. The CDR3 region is CASSDLGLAGPSTDTQYF. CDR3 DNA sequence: TGCGCCAGCAGTGACCTGGGACTAGCGGGGCCTAGCACAGATACGCAGTATTTT.

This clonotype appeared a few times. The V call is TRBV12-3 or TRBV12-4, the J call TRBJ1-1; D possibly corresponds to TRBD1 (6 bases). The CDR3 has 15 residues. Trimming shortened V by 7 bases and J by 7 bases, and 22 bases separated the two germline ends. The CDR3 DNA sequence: TGTGCCAGCACCCTAACTAGGTGGGGGCGGGATGAAGCTTTCTTT. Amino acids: CASTLTRWGRDEAFF.

CDR3 region: CAISEPTRTGLGELFF. The CDR3 nucleotides are TGTGCCATCAGTGAGCCAACGCGGACAGGGCTCGGGGAGCTGTTTTTT. This sequence joins TRBV10-3 and TRBJ2-2; TRBD1 agrees at 8 bases. CDR1 and CDR2 (germline): ENHRY, SYGVKD. V was clipped by 2 bases and J by 7 bases; unmatched bases: 9. CDR3 size: 16 residues.

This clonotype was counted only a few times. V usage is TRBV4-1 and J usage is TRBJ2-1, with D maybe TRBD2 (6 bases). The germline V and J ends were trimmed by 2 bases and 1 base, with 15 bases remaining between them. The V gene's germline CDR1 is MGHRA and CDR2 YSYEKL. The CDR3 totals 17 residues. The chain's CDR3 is CASSQRWLAESYNEQFF. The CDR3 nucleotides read TGCGCCAGCAGCCAAAGGTGGTTAGCGGAGTCCTACAATGAGCAGTTCTTC.

This chain's CDR3 is CASTQGISGANVLTF. CDR3 DNA sequence: TGTGCCAGCACCCAGGGGATCTCTGGGGCCAACGTCCTGACTTTC. This chain joins TRBV27 and TRBJ2-6, with D possibly TRBD1 on 6 matching bases. The V end lost 7 bases, the J end lost 0 bases, and 10 bases lay between the germline ends. CDR3 length equals 15 residues. CDR1 MNHEY and CDR2 SMNVEV come from the germline V gene (reference sequence).

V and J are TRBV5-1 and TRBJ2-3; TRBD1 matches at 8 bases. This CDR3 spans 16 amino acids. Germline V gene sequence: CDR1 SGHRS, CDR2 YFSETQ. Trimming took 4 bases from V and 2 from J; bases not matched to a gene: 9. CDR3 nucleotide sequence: TGCGCCAGCAGCCCCGGAGACAGGGGTTTCACAGATACGCAGTATTTT. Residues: CASSPGDRGFTDTQYF.

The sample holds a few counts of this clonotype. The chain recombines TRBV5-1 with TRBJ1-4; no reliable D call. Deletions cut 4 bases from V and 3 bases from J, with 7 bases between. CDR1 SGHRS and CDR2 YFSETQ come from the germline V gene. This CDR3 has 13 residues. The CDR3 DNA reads TGCGCCAGCAGCGACGATCCTAATGAAAAACTGTTTTTT. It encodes CASSDDPNEKLFF.

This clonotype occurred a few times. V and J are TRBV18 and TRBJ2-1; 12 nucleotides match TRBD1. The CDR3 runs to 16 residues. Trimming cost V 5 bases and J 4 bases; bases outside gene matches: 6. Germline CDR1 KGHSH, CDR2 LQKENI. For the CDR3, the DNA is TGTGCCAGCTCAGATCCGGGACAGGGGGCGTACAATGAGCAGTTCTTC. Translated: CASSDPGQGAYNEQFF.

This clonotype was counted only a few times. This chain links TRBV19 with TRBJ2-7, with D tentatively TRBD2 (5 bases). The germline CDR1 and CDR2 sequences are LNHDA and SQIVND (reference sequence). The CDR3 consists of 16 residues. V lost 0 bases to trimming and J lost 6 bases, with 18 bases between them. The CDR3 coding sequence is TGTGCCAGTAGTATAGAAGGCGGCATCGGGAACCTCGAGCAGTACTTC. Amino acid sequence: CASSIEGGIGNLEQYF.

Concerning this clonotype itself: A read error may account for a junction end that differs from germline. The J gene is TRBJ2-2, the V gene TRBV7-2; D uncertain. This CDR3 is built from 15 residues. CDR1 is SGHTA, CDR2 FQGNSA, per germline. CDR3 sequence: CASGLHNQRSGELFF. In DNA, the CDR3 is TGTGCCAGCGGCTTACACAATCAAAGGTCCGGGGAGCTGTTTTTT.

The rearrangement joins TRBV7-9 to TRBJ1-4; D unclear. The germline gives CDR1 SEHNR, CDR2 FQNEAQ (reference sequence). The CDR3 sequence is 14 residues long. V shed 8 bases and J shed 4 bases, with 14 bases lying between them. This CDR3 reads CASHKAGLNEKLFF. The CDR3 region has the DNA TGTGCCAGCCATAAGGCAGGCCTTAATGAAAAACTGTTTTTT.

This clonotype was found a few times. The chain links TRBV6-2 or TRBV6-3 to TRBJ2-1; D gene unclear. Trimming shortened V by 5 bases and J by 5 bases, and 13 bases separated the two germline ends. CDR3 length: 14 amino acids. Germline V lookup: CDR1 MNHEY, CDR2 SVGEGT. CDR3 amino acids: CASSHDSLHNEQFF. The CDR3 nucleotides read TGTGCCAGCAGTCATGACTCCCTTCACAATGAGCAGTTCTTC.

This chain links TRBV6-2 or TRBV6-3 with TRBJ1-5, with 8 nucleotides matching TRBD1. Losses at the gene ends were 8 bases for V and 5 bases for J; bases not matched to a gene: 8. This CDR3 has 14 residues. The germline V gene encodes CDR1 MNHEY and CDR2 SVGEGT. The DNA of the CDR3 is TGTGCCAGCTCAACAGGACAGGGTCATCAGCCCCAGCATTTT. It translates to CASSTGQGHQPQHF.